The TCR beta chain under discussion was sequenced for a study of blood T cell repertoires in COVID-19. Assay: immunoSEQ multiplex PCR; the TCRdb copy retains only in-frame clones and omits some. In the table there are roughly 69,000 clones, just over 85% of which are singletons. The V and J ends lost 2 bases and 5 bases respectively, with 16 bases between them. The length of the CDR3 is 16 residues. CDR1 and CDR2 (germline): ENHRY, SYGVKD. The clonotype originates from a human donor in a cohort sampled during active COVID-19. Material for sequencing was peripheral blood. The V call is TRBV10-3, the J call TRBJ1-5; the D gene is possibly TRBD1 (6 bases). The CDR3 reads CAISERASGGDQPQHF. The DNA of the CDR3 is TGTGCCATCAGTGAGAGGGCCAGCGGGGGCGATCAGCCCCAGCATTTT.